The clone carrying this TCR beta chain was picked up a small number of times. Its antigen is still unknown. TCRdb itself ran the 5' RACE reads through MiXCR, one entry per CDR3 protein. The sample yields approximately 550,000 distinct CDR3 sequences, more than 20% seen once. The CDR3 spans 12 residues. The trim removed 7 bases at V and 1 base at J, leaving 3 bases unmatched. CDR1 and CDR2 from the germline V gene are DFQATT and SNEGSKA (reference sequence). This specimen belongs to a study of identical twins. Study observations and caveats: With monozygotic twins, out-of-frame TCR alpha sharing exceeded what models estimated. Out-of-frame alpha sequences shared by twins showed excess low generation probability.

This same sample was also taken into another study, of yellow fever vaccine responses in identical twins.

The sequenced material came from CD4+ T cells sorted from blood. J is TRBJ1-1 and V is TRBV20-1; 7 bases map to TRBD1. The receptor was isolated from a woman aged 18-30 years in good health. CDR3: CSGHRGNTEAFF. CDR3 DNA sequence: TGCAGTGGACACAGGGGGAACACTGAAGCTTTCTTT.